This T cell receptor (beta chain) came from a study of early T cells in non-severe SARS-CoV-2 infection. Study-level background: Unpaired chains resulted from sequencing bulk RNA of unsorted whole blood. Study-wide results and limits: VDJdb matching skewed toward anti-spike CD8 responses, missing private and CD4 specificities.

As part of library construction, unique molecular identifiers were attached to individual cDNA molecules. MiXCR, applied by TCRdb to the 5' RACE reads, yields one record per CDR3 protein. This table holds tens of thousands of distinct CDR3 sequences, approximately 7.1% found once. Comments on this clonotype: Antigen unknown.

The CDR3 loop spans 15 amino acids. Losses at the gene ends were 6 bases for V and 1 base for J; bases not matched to a gene: 3. The source material was whole blood. The V call is TRBV12-3 or TRBV12-4, the J call TRBJ2-2; 9 bases align to TRBD2. This receptor was obtained from an adult who was a healthcare worker with PCR-confirmed SARS-CoV-2 infection or an uninfected control (not recorded which). The CDR3 loop reads CASSPLAGNTGELFF. CDR3 DNA sequence: TGTGCCAGCAGCCCACTAGCGGGGAACACCGGGGAGCTGTTTTTT.